This T cell receptor beta chain came from a study of shared clonotypes between healthy human individuals. Study background: Used for every donor were three CD4 naive, three CD4 memory, two CD8 naive and one CD8 memory plate.

Sorted-subset replicate PCR reactions contained approximately 190 ng DNA, corresponding to around 30,000 T cell genomes. Clones were sequenced by immunoSEQ multiplex PCR, and TCRdb holds only the in-frame ones, with some missing. The table lists under 200,000 clones, 90% to 95% of them singletons, with 0.067% in the top ten. CDR3 length: 15 residues. Germline CDR1 is SGHNT and CDR2 is YYREEE (reference sequence). V lost 2 bases and J 4 bases, leaving 16 bases between the germline ends. Sequencing input: naive CD4+ T cells sorted from blood. Subset meaning: CD45RA+ positively selected. The chain has TRBV5-4 and TRBJ2-7; TRBD1 is a possible D gene (6 bases). This clonotype originated in a woman in her thirties in good health. This chain's CDR3 is CASSFGGAGVYEQYF. The CDR3 bases are TGTGCCAGCAGCTTTGGGGGCGCGGGTGTTTACGAGCAGTACTTC.